These T cell receptor beta chains were read from a single sample in a study of graft-versus-host responses after intestinal transplantation. TCRdb's copy holds only in-frame clones and misses some; the assay was immunoSEQ multiplex PCR. The table includes some 43,000 clones, about 95% detected once. This material consisted of PBMCs, taken 330 to 350 days after intestinal transplant. Receptor source: a human patient who received an intestinal transplant, so some T cells may come from the graft donor. Each CDR3 is given with its conserved first and last residue. A D gene is named only where the DNA matches it firmly. Clone sizes are given selectively: once, few, many, or a class where the clone is expanded.

cdr3_aa | cdr3_nt | clone_size | d_call | j_call | v_call
CASSAAGVSYNEQFF | TGTGCCAGCAGTGCGGCGGGAGTGTCCTACAATGAGCAGTTCTTC | - | TRBD2 | TRBJ2-1 | TRBV2
CASTAQGAPLYEQYF | TGTGCCAGCACAGCGCAGGGGGCCCCGCTCTACGAGCAGTACTTC | - | TRBD1 | TRBJ2-7 | TRBV28
CASSPGQGWNEQFF | TGTGCCAGCAGCCCGGGACAGGGGTGGAATGAGCAGTTCTTC | - | TRBD1 | TRBJ2-1 | TRBV7-3
CASSPIRQEWNTEAFF | TGTGCCAGCAGCCCCATACGACAGGAATGGAACACTGAAGCTTTCTTT | - | - | TRBJ1-1 | TRBV28
CASSYSGGTFYGYTF | TGTGCCAGCAGTTACTCGGGTGGGACCTTCTATGGCTACACCTTC | few | - | TRBJ1-2 | TRBV6-5
CASSRGQPEKLFF | TGTGCCAGCAGCCGTGGACAGCCGGAAAAACTGTTTTTT | - | - | TRBJ1-4 | TRBV5-6
CASSLNQETQYF | TGCGCCAGCAGCTTGAACCAAGAGACCCAGTACTTC | - | - | TRBJ2-5 | TRBV5-1
CASSTFQRSSYNSPLHF | TGTGCCAGCAGTACCTTCCAGAGGAGCTCCTATAATTCACCCCTCCACTTT | once | - | TRBJ1-6 | TRBV28
CASSFRDRGYEQYF | TGTGCCAGCAGCTTCCGGGACAGGGGCTACGAGCAGTACTTC | - | TRBD1 | TRBJ2-7 | TRBV5-4
CASSIGQGSEKLFF | TGTGCCAGTAGTATTGGACAGGGCAGTGAAAAACTGTTTTTT | - | TRBD1 | TRBJ1-4 | TRBV19
CAISVGRAVNEQFF | TGTGCCATCAGTGTCGGGAGGGCGGTCAATGAGCAGTTCTTC | - | TRBD2 | TRBJ2-1 | TRBV10-3
CAWSVRGSTEAFF | TGTGCCTGGAGTGTAAGGGGGAGCACTGAAGCTTTCTTT | - | - | TRBJ1-1 | TRBV30
CASSFPGPSGGPRPDTQYF | TGTGCCAGCAGCTTCCCCGGTCCTAGCGGGGGCCCTCGGCCAGATACGCAGTATTTT | - | TRBD2 | TRBJ2-3 | TRBV7-6
CASSLVRGSTGELFF | TGTGCCAGCAGCTTAGTAAGGGGTAGCACCGGGGAGCTGTTTTTT | - | - | TRBJ2-2 | TRBV11-2
CASSQGTANYGYTF | TGTGCCAGCAGTCAGGGGACAGCTAACTATGGCTACACCTTC | - | TRBD1 | TRBJ1-2 | TRBV6-6
CASSLGRGPQHF | TGTGCCAGCAGCTTGGGGCGGGGGCCCCAGCATTTT | once | - | TRBJ1-5 | TRBV5-6
CASQDRGRISGNTIYF | TGTGCCAGTCAGGATCGTGGTCGGATTTCTGGAAACACCATATATTTT | - | - | TRBJ1-3 | TRBV19
CASGLYSSRLGPGHYPMKSYEQYF | TGTGCTAGTGGTTTGTATTCTAGCCGATTGGGGCCGGGACACTACCCTATGAAGTCATACGAGCAGTACTTC | - | - | TRBJ2-7 | TRBV12-5
CASTQNLDHYGYTF | TGTGCCAGCACTCAAAACCTGGATCACTATGGCTACACCTTC | - | - | TRBJ1-2 | TRBV7-9
CASSLGRGAYTEAFF | TGTGCCAGCAGCTTAGGGCGAGGGGCGTACACTGAAGCTTTCTTT | - | - | TRBJ1-1 | TRBV11-2
CSGERNTEAFF | TGCAGCGGTGAGAGGAACACTGAAGCTTTCTTT | - | - | TRBJ1-1 | TRBV29-1
CAERKNGYNSPLHF | TGTGCCGAGAGGAAAAATGGCTATAATTCACCCCTCCACTTT | - | - | TRBJ1-6 | TRBV2
CASSLVGIRTDTQYF | TGCGCCAGCAGCTTGGTCGGCATACGCACAGATACGCAGTATTTT | - | - | TRBJ2-3 | TRBV5-1
CASSVDTNEKLFF | TGCGCCAGCAGCGTAGACACTAATGAAAAACTGTTTTTT | - | - | TRBJ1-4 | TRBV5-1
CASSYTAGWHQPQHF | TGTGCCAGCAGTTATACCGCAGGGTGGCATCAGCCCCAGCATTTT | - | - | TRBJ1-5 | TRBV6-5
CASRTQGTYNEQFF | TGTGCCAGCAGGACCCAAGGGACCTACAATGAGCAGTTCTTC | - | - | TRBJ2-1 | TRBV25-1
CASSPGLGDEQFF | TGTGCCAGCAGTCCCGGCCTGGGCGATGAGCAGTTCTTC | - | - | TRBJ2-1 | TRBV6-6
CASSHPASGRGTGELFF | TGCGCCAGCAGCCACCCCGCTAGCGGGAGAGGCACCGGGGAGCTGTTTTTT | - | TRBD2 | TRBJ2-2 | TRBV4-1
CASSPRPTETDTQYF | TGTGCCAGCAGCCCGCGCCCCACCGAGACAGATACGCAGTATTTT | - | - | TRBJ2-3 | TRBV9
CASSQEVWTSDTQYF | TGTGCCAGCAGCCAAGAGGTTTGGACCTCAGATACGCAGTATTTT | - | - | TRBJ2-3 | TRBV4-2
CATSRDRLLGADTQYF | TGTGCCACCAGCAGAGATCGCCTCCTAGGGGCAGATACGCAGTATTTT | - | - | TRBJ2-3 | TRBV15
CASSLSSEQYF | TGTGCCAGCAGTTTGTCGTCCGAGCAGTACTTC | - | - | TRBJ2-7 | TRBV28
CASGLAPLRANEQFF | TGTGCTAGTGGTTTGGCCCCGCTGAGGGCCAATGAGCAGTTCTTC | - | - | TRBJ2-1 | TRBV12-5
CSVTGTGEYEQYF | TGCAGCGTAACCGGGACAGGGGAGTACGAGCAGTACTTC | once | TRBD1 | TRBJ2-7 | TRBV29-1
CASSYDLGDINSPLHF | TGTGCCAGCAGTTACGATTTGGGAGATATTAATTCACCCCTCCACTTT | - | - | TRBJ1-6 | TRBV6-6
CATDRDNEQFF | TGTGCCACGGACAGGGACAATGAGCAGTTCTTC | - | TRBD1 | TRBJ2-1 | TRBV28
CASSPRGNEQYF | TGTGCCAGCAGTCCCAGGGGCAACGAGCAGTACTTC | - | - | TRBJ2-7 | TRBV6-5
CASSVFPHPGTEPSTDTQYF | TGTGCCAGCAGCGTTTTTCCCCACCCAGGGACAGAACCTAGCACAGATACGCAGTATTTT | - | TRBD1 | TRBJ2-3 | TRBV7-6
CASSLGAGVYGYTF | TGTGCCAGCAGTTTAGGGGCAGGGGTTTATGGCTACACCTTC | - | - | TRBJ1-2 | TRBV28
CASSPSAKRGNQPQHF | TGTGCCAGCAGCCCGTCGGCCAAACGAGGCAATCAGCCCCAGCATTTT | - | - | TRBJ1-5 | TRBV7-9
CATAPLGQETQYF | TGTGCCACCGCCCCTTTGGGCCAAGAGACCCAGTACTTC | - | - | TRBJ2-5 | TRBV19
CASSLELNTEAFF | TGTGCCAGCAGCTTAGAATTGAACACTGAAGCTTTCTTT | - | - | TRBJ1-1 | TRBV7-9
CASSYGPDREQFF | TGTGCCAGCAGCTACGGACCAGACCGTGAGCAGTTCTTC | - | - | TRBJ2-1 | TRBV7-3
CASSPAHTGRTDTQYF | TGCGCCAGCAGCCCAGCGCATACAGGGCGCACAGATACGCAGTATTTT | - | - | TRBJ2-3 | TRBV5-1
CASRDGPDAQPQHF | TGTGCCAGCAGAGACGGACCCGACGCTCAGCCCCAGCATTTT | - | - | TRBJ1-5 | TRBV2
CASSGGLAGFNEQFF | TGTGCCAGCAGCGGAGGACTAGCTGGTTTCAATGAGCAGTTCTTC | - | TRBD2 | TRBJ2-1 | TRBV7-2
CASSLLAGGPSSTDTQYF | TGTGCCAGCAGCTTACTAGCGGGAGGCCCCTCTAGCACAGATACGCAGTATTTT | - | TRBD2 | TRBJ2-3 | TRBV11-2
CASSLGRNTGPGSPLHF | TGTGCCAGCAGCTTAGGGAGGAACACAGGGCCTGGTTCACCCCTCCACTTT | - | - | TRBJ1-6 | TRBV11-2
CASSDRTNFHEQYF | TGCGCCAGCAGTGACCGGACAAATTTCCACGAGCAGTACTTC | - | - | TRBJ2-7 | TRBV10-1
CASSLALGGRAETQYF | TGTGCCAGCAGCTTAGCGCTCGGCGGGAGAGCGGAGACCCAGTACTTC | - | TRBD2 | TRBJ2-5 | TRBV11-2
CASSQDRPFFRTSPYNEQFF | TGCGCCAGCAGCCAAGATCGACCGTTCTTCAGGACCTCGCCCTACAATGAGCAGTTCTTC | - | - | TRBJ2-1 | TRBV4-1
CASSWRYEQYF | TGTGCCAGCAGCTGGAGATACGAGCAGTACTTC | - | - | TRBJ2-7 | TRBV5-6
CASRQHYEQYF | TGTGCCAGCAGGCAACACTACGAGCAGTACTTC | - | - | TRBJ2-7 | TRBV7-3
CSVRAGVTGELFF | TGCAGCGTCAGAGCGGGAGTCACCGGGGAGCTGTTTTTT | once | TRBD2 | TRBJ2-2 | TRBV29-1
CATSMTSGTRGYTF | TGTGCCACCAGCATGACATCGGGGACACGCGGCTACACCTTC | - | - | TRBJ1-2 | TRBV15
CASSPPSRRGAHQGTQYF | TGTGCCAGCTCACCACCTTCACGGCGGGGGGCCCACCAAGGGACCCAGTACTTC | - | TRBD2 | TRBJ2-5 | TRBV18
CASSLTYEQYF | TGTGCCAGCAGCCTAACGTACGAGCAGTACTTC | - | - | TRBJ2-7 | TRBV28
CASSKTGNTGELFF | TGTGCCAGCAGCAAGACAGGCAACACCGGGGAGCTGTTTTTT | - | - | TRBJ2-2 | TRBV7-3
CASIGDIGNYGYTF | TGTGCCAGCATCGGGGACATCGGCAACTATGGCTACACCTTC | - | - | TRBJ1-2 | TRBV28
CASSPSYSGRRMVNEQFF | TGTGCCAGCTCACCCTCGTATAGCGGGAGACGTATGGTAAATGAGCAGTTCTTC | - | TRBD2 | TRBJ2-1 | TRBV18